The 21 T cell receptor beta chains below all came from one sample that was sequenced in a study of blood T cell repertoires in COVID-19. The protocol was immunoSEQ multiplex PCR, while the TCRdb copy is restricted to in-frame clones and leaves out a portion. The repertoire includes about 100,000 clones, 75% to 85% of them detected once, and around 4.8% sits in the top ten. Sequenced input: peripheral blood. The receptors here all came from a man between 60 and 75 years old with acute or convalescent COVID-19.

V and J are TRBV19 and TRBJ2-7, with D possibly matching TRBD2 (5 bases). Germline values: CDR1 LNHDA, CDR2 SQIVND (reference sequence). The CDR3 sequence is 15 residues long. V was shortened by 4 bases and J by 2 bases, with 15 bases between the two germline ends. CDR3 nucleotides: TGTGCCAGTAGTACCGGGCGGATCGGGGCCTACGAGCAGTACTTC. This gives the protein CASSTGRIGAYEQYF.

The chain recombines TRBV7-2 with TRBJ1-5; D ambiguous. Trimming cost V 7 bases and J 1 base, with 14 bases left between them. The V gene's germline CDR1 is SGHTA and CDR2 FQGNSA. This CDR3 has 15 residues. The CDR3 coding sequence is TGTGCCAGCAACAAACCCTCCGGGAGCAATCAGCCCCAGCATTTT. The encoded protein is CASNKPSGSNQPQHF.

In this sample, this clone turned up once. The rearrangement uses TRBV11-2 and TRBJ2-1; 9 nucleotides agree with TRBD2. Germline lookup yields CDR1 SGHAT and CDR2 FQNNGV. V was clipped by 5 bases and J by 5 bases; unmatched bases: 10. This CDR3 has 16 amino acids. DNA for the CDR3: TGTGCCAGCAGCGCCGGCGGGGGGGCCGCGAACAATGAGCAGTTCTTC. Its protein product is CASSAGGGAANNEQFF.

This clone was seen only a few times. The rearrangement uses TRBV3-1 (or the pseudogene TRBV3-2) and TRBJ2-7; 7 bases line up with TRBD2. In germline, CDR1 is LGHDT, CDR2 YNNKEL (reference sequence). With 2 bases clipped from V and 3 bases from J, the junction kept 7 bases outside the gene matches. This CDR3 is built from 15 residues. The CDR3 nucleotides are TGTGCCAGCAGCCAACCGGGACGGGGGGTCTACGAGCAGTACTTC. It specifies CASSQPGRGVYEQYF.

V gene TRBV5-1 combines with J gene TRBJ1-2, with TRBD1 identical over 10 bases. With V trimmed by 0 bases and J by 6 bases, 11 bases remained unmatched. Germline V gives CDR1 SGHRS, CDR2 YFSETQ. The CDR3 length is 17 residues. The CDR3 is CASSLATGGSLGDGYTF. CDR3 in DNA: TGCGCCAGCAGCTTGGCGACAGGGGGCAGCTTGGGAGATGGCTACACCTTC. The full variable domain, with the rest looked up from reference TRBV5-1 and TRBJ1-2, is KAGVTQTPRYLIKTRGQQVTLSCSPISGHRSVSWYQQTPGQGLQFLFEYFSETQRNKGNFPGRFSGRQFSNSRSEMNVSTLELGDSALYLCASSLATGGSLGDGYTFGSGTRLTVV.

This clone was detected ten times or more. The rearrangement uses TRBV24-1 and TRBJ2-1; TRBD1 is a possible D gene (5 bases). The germline V gene encodes CDR1 KGHDR and CDR2 SFDVKD. The V end was cut by 5 bases, the J end by 10 bases, with 17 bases between. This CDR3 is 14 amino acids long. CDR3 coding DNA: TGTGCCACCAGTGGGAAACAGGTATCAGGCGAGCAGTTCTTC. This sequence encodes CATSGKQVSGEQFF.

The chain is built from TRBV5-6 and TRBJ1-2; 8 nucleotides agree with TRBD1. The trim removed 4 bases at V and 7 bases at J, leaving 6 bases unmatched. CDR1 and CDR2 (germline): SGHDT, YYEEEE. There are 13 residues in the CDR3. The CDR3 DNA reads TGTGCCAGCAGCCTGGGACAGGCGCTTGGCTACACCTTC. This codes for CASSLGQALGYTF.

On this clone itself: This CDR3 is also generated by other DNA sequences in the sample. The rearrangement joins TRBV28 to TRBJ1-5; D unresolved. The germline gives CDR1 MDHEN, CDR2 SYDVKM. The CDR3 is 12 amino acids. Trimming took off 6 bases at V and 4 bases at J, with 7 bases between the two ends. CDR3 sequence (DNA): TGTGCCAGCAGGTTGTCAAATCAGCCCCAGCATTTT. Translated: CASRLSNQPQHF.

The gene calls are TRBV18 and TRBJ2-2, with 9 nucleotides matching TRBD1. V lost 5 bases to trimming and J lost 4 bases; unmatched junction nucleotides: 5. The CDR3 has 15 residues. Germline CDR1 reads KGHSH; CDR2 reads LQKENI. The CDR3 sequence is CASSSWTGATGELFF. CDR3 nucleotide sequence: TGTGCCAGCTCATCCTGGACAGGGGCCACCGGGGAGCTGTTTTTT.

This sequence joins TRBV2 and TRBJ1-1; 10 bases agree with TRBD1. The germline V gene encodes CDR1 SNHLY and CDR2 FYNNEI. Unmatched junction bases numbered 10, after V lost 6 bases and J lost 6 bases. The CDR3 covers 15 residues. In DNA form, the CDR3 reads TGTGCCAGCAGAAGACAGGGGGCCGGTAACGCTGAAGCTTTCTTT. Amino acid sequence: CASRRQGAGNAEAFF.

This rearrangement joins TRBV7-6 to TRBJ1-4; 7 bases agree with TRBD1. Germline V CDR1 and CDR2: SGHVS, FNYEAQ. J lost 3 bases, V lost 1 base, and 2 bases had no gene match. The CDR3 has 15 amino acids. The DNA of the CDR3 is TGTGCCAGCAGCTTAGTGAGGGGGCCTAATGAAAAACTGTTTTTT. This translates into CASSLVRGPNEKLFF.

The chain employs TRBV7-6 and TRBJ1-1; maybe TRBD1 (5 bases). CDR1 is SGHVS, CDR2 FNYEAQ, per germline. The CDR3 is 15 amino acids. The V end was cut by 3 bases, the J end by 0 bases, with 11 bases between. The CDR3 reads CASSFGGGMNTEAFF. CDR3 DNA: TGTGCCAGCAGCTTTGGTGGGGGGATGAACACTGAAGCTTTCTTT.

The chain combines TRBV3-1 (or the pseudogene TRBV3-2) with TRBJ2-3, with 13 bases identical to TRBD2. This CDR3 region has 18 residues. Germline trimming cut 1 base from V and 5 bases from J; bases unmatched to any gene: 9. Germline assignment: CDR1 LGHDT and CDR2 YNNKEL (reference sequence). The CDR3 sequence: CASSQVYQTSGGLDTQYF. The CDR3 DNA follows: TGTGCCAGCAGCCAAGTCTATCAGACTAGCGGGGGGCTAGATACGCAGTATTTT.

The chain has TRBV5-4 and TRBJ2-1; TRBD1 aligns across 10 bases. The J segment lost 7 bases and the V segment lost 5 bases, leaving 6 bases of the junction unmatched. The CDR3 sequence is 14 residues long. CDR1 and CDR2 from the germline V gene are SGHNT and YYREEE (reference sequence). CDR3 protein: CASRPGQGVNEQFF. The CDR3 DNA sequence: TGTGCCAGCAGACCCGGACAGGGGGTAAATGAGCAGTTCTTC.

This clone was seen only once. V is TRBV10-1 and J is TRBJ2-2; tentative D call: TRBD2 (5 bases). V was shortened by 4 bases and J by 6 bases, with 12 bases between the two germline ends. The CDR3 runs 14 residues. Germline CDR1 WNHNN, CDR2 SYGVQD (reference sequence). CDR3 amino acids: CASSGRLAPGELFF. The CDR3 bases are TGCGCCAGCAGTGGCCGGCTAGCCCCCGGGGAGCTGTTTTTT.

As regards this clone: Other DNA sequences from this sample encode an identical CDR3 as well. J is TRBJ2-7 and V is TRBV10-3; 7 bases are shared with TRBD1. In germline, CDR1 is ENHRY, CDR2 SYGVKD. CDR3 length equals 14 residues. The J segment lost 2 bases and the V segment lost 3 bases, leaving 4 bases of the junction unmatched. CDR3 DNA: TGTGCCATCAGTGAAGGGCAGGGGGCCTACGAGCAGTACTTC. Protein product: CAISEGQGAYEQYF.

The chain is built from TRBV30 and TRBJ1-5, with TRBD1 as a possible D gene (5 bases). CDR1 and CDR2 (germline): GTSNPN, SVGIG (reference sequence). The V end lost 1 base, the J end lost 5 bases, and 9 bases lay between the germline ends. The CDR3 covers 13 residues. The CDR3 here is CAWSAREDQPQHF. The CDR3 DNA reads as TGTGCCTGGAGTGCCAGGGAGGATCAGCCCCAGCATTTT.

The chain uses TRBV5-1 and TRBJ2-5; TRBD1 agrees at 10 bases. With 0 bases clipped from V and 4 bases from J, the junction kept 9 bases outside the gene matches. The germline V gene encodes CDR1 SGHRS and CDR2 YFSETQ. The CDR3 runs to 17 residues. CDR3 in DNA: TGCGCCAGCAGCTTGGTCTATTTCCGGGACAGGGGAGAGACCCAGTACTTC. This codes for CASSLVYFRDRGETQYF.

V gene TRBV9 combines with J gene TRBJ2-1; 7 nucleotides match TRBD2. Germline V gives CDR1 SGDLS, CDR2 YYNGEE. The CDR3 spans 14 residues. V lost 0 bases and J lost 7; bases outside the gene matches: 4. The CDR3 protein is CASSVAGLPNEQFF. CDR3 DNA sequence: TGTGCCAGCAGCGTAGCGGGACTACCTAATGAGCAGTTCTTC.

The chain combines TRBV29-1 with TRBJ2-7; 9 bases are a match to TRBD1. With 5 bases clipped from V and 2 bases from J, the junction kept 7 bases outside the gene matches. CDR1 and CDR2 (germline): SQVTM, ANQGSEA. The CDR3 runs 14 residues. This chain's CDR3 is CSVRGQGITYEQYF. DNA for the CDR3: TGCAGCGTTAGGGGACAGGGAATCACCTACGAGCAGTACTTC.

The gene calls are TRBV6-5 and TRBJ2-3, with 10 bases matching TRBD2. CDR1 is MNHEY, CDR2 SVGAGI, per germline. With V trimmed by 9 bases and J by 4 bases, 10 bases remained unmatched. There are 15 residues in the CDR3. The CDR3 is CASHLAGVVSDTQYF. The CDR3 nucleotides read TGTGCCAGTCACCTAGCGGGAGTTGTCTCAGATACGCAGTATTTT.